These 3 T cell receptor beta chains originate from one sample sequenced in a study of cytomegalovirus exposure and HLA in healthy donors. Produced via immunoSEQ multiplex PCR; TCRdb's table is partial and in-frame only. The data show some 59,000 clones, nearly 90% seen once. The sequencing sample was made of PBMCs. The receptors derive from a young woman in good health and CMV-seronegative.

This chain connects TRBV2 to TRBJ2-3; perhaps TRBD2 as D (6 bases). The CDR3 contains 14 residues. Germline V gene lookup returns CDR1 SNHLY and CDR2 FYNNEI. V lost 6 bases and J 5 bases, leaving 15 bases between the germline ends. The DNA for the CDR3 is TGTGCCAGCAGGATCAGGCGGGGCTTAGATACGCAGTATTTT. Translated, it gives CASRIRRGLDTQYF.

The rearrangement uses TRBV15 and TRBJ2-5; the match to TRBD2 covers 7 bases. Germline V gene lookup returns CDR1 LNHNV and CDR2 YYDKDF (reference sequence). The CDR3 sequence is 13 residues long. J lost 2 bases, V lost 9 bases, and 6 bases had no gene match. This CDR3 is CATKRGGQETQYF. CDR3 nucleotides: TGTGCCACAAAAAGGGGAGGGCAAGAGACCCAGTACTTC.

The DNA of the CDR3 is TGTGCCAGCAGTAAACAGCAGGGTACAGATACGCAGTATTTT. This encodes CASSKQQGTDTQYF. V and J are TRBV5-4 and TRBJ2-3; the D gene is possibly TRBD1 (5 bases). Germline V gene data show CDR1 as SGHNT and CDR2 as YYREEE (reference sequence). CDR3 size: 14 residues. The V gene lost 5 bases and the J gene lost 3 bases, with 13 bases spanning the gap. Complete variable domain (other parts from reference TRBV5-4 and TRBJ2-3): ETGVTQSPTHLIKTRGQQVTLRCSSQSGHNTVSWYQQALGQGPQFIFQYYREEENGRGNFPPRFSGLQFPNYSSELNVNALELDDSALYLCASSKQQGTDTQYFGPGTRLTVL.